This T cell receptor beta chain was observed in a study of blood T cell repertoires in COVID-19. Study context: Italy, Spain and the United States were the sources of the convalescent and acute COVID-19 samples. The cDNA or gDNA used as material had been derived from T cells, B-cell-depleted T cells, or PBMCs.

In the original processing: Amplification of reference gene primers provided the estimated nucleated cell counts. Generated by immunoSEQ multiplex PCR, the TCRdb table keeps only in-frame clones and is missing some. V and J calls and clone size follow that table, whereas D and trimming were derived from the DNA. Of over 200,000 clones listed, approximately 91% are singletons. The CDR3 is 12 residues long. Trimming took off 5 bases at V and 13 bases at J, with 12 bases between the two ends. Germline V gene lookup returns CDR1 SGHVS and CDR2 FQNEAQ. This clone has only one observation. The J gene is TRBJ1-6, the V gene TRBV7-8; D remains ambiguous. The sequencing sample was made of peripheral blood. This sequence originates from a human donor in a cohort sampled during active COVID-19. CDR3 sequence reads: CASSLGEGPLHF. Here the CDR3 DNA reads TGTGCCAGCAGCCTCGGGGAAGGGCCCCTCCACTTT. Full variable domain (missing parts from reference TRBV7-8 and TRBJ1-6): GAGVSQSPRYKVAKRGQDVALRCDPISGHVSLFWYQQALGQGPEFLTYFQNEAQLDKSGLPSDRFFAERPEGSVSTLKIQRTQQEDSAVYLCASSLGEGPLHFGNGTRLTVT.